The 28 T cell receptor beta chains given below trace back to one sample, sequenced in a study of T-cell memory formation after mild COVID-19. In TCRdb, the 5' RACE reads were re-called with MiXCR into one record per CDR3 protein. The table has about 560,000 distinct CDR3 sequences, roughly a fifth seen once; the top ten hold around 7.7%. What was sequenced was PBMCs or a T cell subset sorted from them (not recorded which). These receptors all stem from an adult woman who had mild COVID-19 (a few samples of this study predate the infection). Cell type and time point are not known.

The V call is TRBV30, the J call TRBJ1-2; D unresolved. V gave up 0 bases and J gave up 2 bases, with 13 bases separating them. Per germline, CDR1 GTSNPN and CDR2 SVGIG (reference sequence). This CDR3 contains 15 residues. The CDR3 loop reads CAWSVGLSENYGYTF. In DNA form, the CDR3 reads TGTGCCTGGAGTGTAGGACTATCCGAAAACTATGGCTACACCTTC. The full variable domain, in which reference TRBV30 and TRBJ1-2 provide the parts outside the CDR3, is SQTIHQWPATLVQPVGSPLSLECTVEGTSNPNLYWYRQAAGRGLQLLFYSVGIGQISSEVPQNLSASRPQDRQFILSSKKLLLSDSGFYLCAWSVGLSENYGYTFGSGTRLTVV.

J is TRBJ2-7 and V is TRBV7-2; tentatively, D is TRBD2 (5 bases). Trimming left V 1 base short and J 4 bases short, with 11 bases between. CDR1 is SGHTA and CDR2 is FQGNSA in the germline V gene. This CDR3 is 14 amino acids long. The CDR3 loop reads CASSLGAGDYEQYF. CDR3 nucleotide sequence: TGTGCCAGCAGCTTAGGGGCGGGTGATTACGAGCAGTACTTC.

The chain joins TRBV5-1 to TRBJ1-1, with 12 bases identical to TRBD1. Germline V gene lookup returns CDR1 SGHRS and CDR2 YFSETQ. This CDR3 is 15 amino acids long. V gave up 4 bases and J gave up 5 bases; unmatched junction bases: 6. CDR3 residues: CASSEPGQGATEAFF. The CDR3 DNA reads as TGCGCCAGCAGCGAGCCGGGACAGGGGGCGACTGAAGCTTTCTTT. Using reference TRBV5-1 and TRBJ1-1 for the parts outside the CDR3, the full variable domain is KAGVTQTPRYLIKTRGQQVTLSCSPISGHRSVSWYQQTPGQGLQFLFEYFSETQRNKGNFPGRFSGRQFSNSRSEMNVSTLELGDSALYLCASSEPGQGATEAFFGQGTRLTVV.

This clonotype was recorded a few times. The rearrangement joins TRBV5-1 to TRBJ2-7, with 8 bases fitting TRBD1. The germline V gene encodes CDR1 SGHRS and CDR2 YFSETQ. The CDR3 is made up of 15 amino acids. With 4 bases clipped from V and 5 bases from J, the junction kept 11 bases outside the gene matches. CDR3 nucleotides: TGCGCCAGCAGCCCAGGAGGACAGGGTCTTGACGAGCAGTACTTC. Its translation: CASSPGGQGLDEQYF. The variable domain in full, completed from reference TRBV5-1 and TRBJ2-7, reads KAGVTQTPRYLIKTRGQQVTLSCSPISGHRSVSWYQQTPGQGLQFLFEYFSETQRNKGNFPGRFSGRQFSNSRSEMNVSTLELGDSALYLCASSPGGQGLDEQYFGPGTRLTVT.

The CDR3 region is CASSRTTGTGKNEQFF. The CDR3 region has the DNA TGTGCCAGCAGCCGCACAACCGGGACAGGGAAGAATGAGCAGTTCTTC. V gene TRBV14 combines with J gene TRBJ2-1; 9 positions agree with TRBD1. The trim removed 4 bases at V and 7 bases at J, leaving 11 bases unmatched. The CDR3 extends over 16 amino acids. Per the germline V gene, CDR1 is SGHDN and CDR2 is FVKESK.

This clonotype was observed a handful of times. The CDR3 protein is CSATTPGQGRSGYTF. CDR3 nucleotides: TGCAGTGCCACTACTCCGGGACAGGGCCGATCTGGCTACACCTTC. The V call is TRBV20-1, the J call TRBJ1-2; 9 nucleotides align to TRBD1. The CDR3 loop spans 15 amino acids. Trimming at V came to 6 bases and at J to 7 bases, leaving 15 bases not matched to a gene. Germline V CDR1 and CDR2: DFQATT, SNEGSKA (reference sequence).

A few counts support this clonotype. The CDR3 DNA reads as TGTGCCAGCAGCTTACACTCGACAGGGTTTGGCTACACCTTC. Translated, it gives CASSLHSTGFGYTF. The rearrangement uses TRBV7-8 and TRBJ1-2, with 7 bases fitting TRBD1. The CDR3 is 14 amino acids. V shed 2 bases, J shed 7 bases, and the junction held 7 bases outside the gene matches. Germline V CDR1 and CDR2: SGHVS, FQNEAQ.

The rearrangement links TRBV27 to TRBJ2-5; 16 bases are a match to TRBD2. CDR1 and CDR2 from the germline V gene are MNHEY and SMNVEV (reference sequence). Losses at the gene ends were 2 bases for V and 5 bases for J; bases not matched to a gene: 8. The CDR3 is 18 residues long. The CDR3 region is CASSLGTSGRAVVETQYF. Here the CDR3 DNA reads TGTGCCAGCAGTTTAGGGACTAGCGGGAGGGCCGTTGTGGAGACCCAGTACTTC.

This clonotype came up a few times. V and J are TRBV6-5 and TRBJ2-7, with 10 bases matching TRBD1. The CDR3 consists of 15 residues. The germline V gene has CDR1 MNHEY and CDR2 SVGAGI. Trimming cost V 2 bases and J 1 base; bases outside gene matches: 2. The CDR3 sequence is CASSYGTGESYEQYF. The CDR3 region has the DNA TGTGCCAGCAGTTACGGGACAGGGGAGTCCTACGAGCAGTACTTC.

This clonotype showed up many times. J is TRBJ2-3 and V is TRBV20-1; 8 bases match TRBD1. CDR3 length equals 14 residues. Germline CDR1 DFQATT, CDR2 SNEGSKA (reference sequence). V was clipped by 5 bases and J by 0 bases; unmatched bases: 4. The CDR3 reads CSASGTGSTDTQYF. Written as DNA, the CDR3 is TGCAGTGCTTCCGGGACAGGAAGCACAGATACGCAGTATTTT.

J is TRBJ2-1 and V is TRBV7-2; 10 nucleotides align to TRBD2. V lost 4 bases to trimming and J lost 6 bases; unmatched junction nucleotides: 9. CDR1 SGHTA and CDR2 FQGNSA come from the germline V gene. The CDR3 contains 16 residues. CDR3 sequence: CASSYLAGVVRNEQFF. The CDR3 DNA is TGTGCCAGCAGCTACCTAGCGGGAGTTGTTCGCAATGAGCAGTTCTTC.

This chain joins TRBV18 and TRBJ1-4; TRBD1 matches at 8 bases. The CDR3 has 15 amino acids. The germline gives CDR1 KGHSH, CDR2 LQKENI. V trimming: 5 bases; J trimming: 8 bases; junction bases outside the gene matches: 10. CDR3 region: CASSTITGGSEKLFF. In DNA, the CDR3 is TGTGCCAGCTCAACCATCACAGGGGGTAGCGAAAAACTGTTTTTT.

This clonotype was picked up a small number of times. This chain uses TRBV6-1 with TRBJ2-1; D gene uncertain. Per the germline V gene, CDR1 is MNHNS and CDR2 is SASEGT. V was shortened by 6 bases and J by 4 bases, with 10 bases between the two germline ends. The CDR3 consists of 13 residues. CDR3 sequence: CASRGSGYNEQFF. DNA of the CDR3: TGTGCCAGCAGAGGAAGTGGGTACAATGAGCAGTTCTTC.

This clonotype has a handful of counts. The chain links TRBV7-9 to TRBJ1-6, with D possibly TRBD1 on 6 matching bases. The germline V and J ends were trimmed by 4 bases and 9 bases, with 10 bases remaining between them. The germline gives CDR1 SEHNR, CDR2 FQNEAQ (reference sequence). The CDR3 sequence is 13 residues long. CDR3: CASSSWTVSPLHF. The CDR3 region has the DNA TGTGCCAGCAGCTCTTGGACAGTTTCACCCCTCCACTTT.

In this sample, this clonotype turned up a few times. The rearrangement links TRBV29-1 to TRBJ1-3, with unresolved D. The ends were cut back, 7 bases at V and 1 base at J, with 5 bases in the middle. The germline V gene encodes CDR1 SQVTM and CDR2 ANQGSEA. This CDR3 is 11 amino acids long. Here the CDR3 reads CSGTSGNTIYF. DNA for the CDR3: TGCAGCGGAACTTCTGGAAACACCATATATTTT.

The chain has TRBV12-3 or TRBV12-4 and TRBJ1-6; D remains ambiguous. This CDR3 is 15 amino acids long. Deletions cut 3 bases from V and 6 bases from J, with 12 bases between. The CDR3 DNA is TGTGCCAGCAGTTTTGGGCAGACTGTTAATTCACCCCTCCACTTT. This gives the protein CASSFGQTVNSPLHF.

The gene calls are TRBV6-5 and TRBJ2-1; 11 nucleotides align to TRBD2. CDR1 MNHEY and CDR2 SVGAGI come from the germline V gene. This CDR3 is 15 amino acids long. V gave up 6 bases and J gave up 8 bases; unmatched junction bases: 9. The CDR3 coding sequence is TGTGCCAGCAGCCCTACTAGCGGGAGTATCTATGAGCAGTTCTTC. As protein: CASSPTSGSIYEQFF.

In this sample, this clonotype turned up many times. The chain couples TRBV27 to TRBJ2-1, with D uncertain. V lost 0 bases, J lost 4 bases, and 10 bases lay in between. Germline CDR1 reads MNHEY; CDR2 reads SMNVEV (reference sequence). The CDR3 extends over 15 amino acids. CDR3 sequence: CASSLSPTDYNEQFF. As DNA, the CDR3 is TGTGCCAGCAGTTTATCCCCAACGGATTACAATGAGCAGTTCTTC.

V and J are TRBV29-1 and TRBJ2-1; 11 bases map to TRBD1. Germline loops: CDR1 SQVTM, CDR2 ANQGSEA. This CDR3 is built from 13 residues. V trimming: 6 bases; J trimming: 7 bases; junction bases outside the gene matches: 5. CDR3 amino acids: CSVPGQGVNEQFF. Here the CDR3 DNA reads TGCAGCGTGCCGGGACAGGGGGTAAATGAGCAGTTCTTC.

This clonotype has just a few counts. CDR3 coding DNA: TGTGCCACCAGTGATCCGCAGTCAGGGGTCGGGGCTTTCTTT. It codes for CATSDPQSGVGAFF. This sequence joins TRBV24-1 and TRBJ1-1; possibly TRBD1 for D (6 bases). This CDR3 comprises 14 residues. The V gene's germline CDR1 is KGHDR and CDR2 SFDVKD. V was clipped by 3 bases and J by 11 bases, with 18 bases between them.

This clonotype was found a few times. This rearrangement joins TRBV6-5 to TRBJ1-6; TRBD1 might be the D (5 bases). CDR1 and CDR2 from the germline V gene are MNHEY and SVGAGI. The CDR3 covers 14 residues. V was trimmed by 7 bases and J by 6 bases, leaving 13 bases between them. The CDR3 is CASTKDSLNSPLHF. CDR3 nucleotides: TGTGCCAGCACCAAAGACAGTCTTAATTCACCCCTCCACTTT.

The chain employs TRBV2 and TRBJ2-7; 12 bases match TRBD2. Per the germline V gene, CDR1 is SNHLY and CDR2 is FYNNEI. The V segment lost 2 bases and the J segment 5 bases; nucleotides outside the gene matches: 4. CDR3 size: 15 residues. The CDR3 bases are TGTGCCAGCAGTGAACGACTAGCGGGAGTCCACGAGCAGTACTTC. Protein product: CASSERLAGVHEQYF.

A few counts support this clonotype. The V call is TRBV12-3 or TRBV12-4, the J call TRBJ1-5; 7 bases agree with TRBD1. The length of the CDR3 is 15 residues. V lost 6 bases and J lost 5; bases outside the gene matches: 10. The CDR3 sequence: CASRRGQEYYQPQHF. The DNA of the CDR3 is TGTGCCAGCAGGAGAGGACAGGAATACTATCAGCCCCAGCATTTT.

V gene TRBV7-9 combines with J gene TRBJ1-1; D is unclear. V was shortened by 1 base and J by 7 bases, with 13 bases between the two germline ends. The CDR3 runs 14 residues. Germline lookup yields CDR1 SEHNR and CDR2 FQNEAQ (reference sequence). The CDR3 sequence: CASSLEEVRVEAFF. The CDR3 DNA is TGTGCCAGCAGCTTAGAGGAAGTCCGGGTTGAAGCTTTCTTT. Based on the CDR3 plus reference TRBV7-9 and TRBJ1-1, the full variable domain is DTGVSQNPRHKITKRGQNVTFRCDPISEHNRLYWYRQTLGQGPEFLTYFQNEAQLEKSRLLSDRFSAERPKGSFSTLEIQRTEQGDSAMYLCASSLEEVRVEAFFGQGTRLTVV.

V gene TRBV28 combines with J gene TRBJ2-7; 14 positions agree with TRBD2. CDR1 MDHEN and CDR2 SYDVKM come from the germline V gene. The CDR3 runs 16 residues. Trimming removed 6 bases from V and 5 bases from J; junction bases left unmatched: 9. CDR3 loop: CASSYIGTSGSDEQYF. CDR3 sequence (DNA): TGTGCCAGCAGCTACATTGGGACTAGCGGGAGTGACGAGCAGTACTTC.

This clonotype was detected a few times. The chain couples TRBV6-5 to TRBJ1-2; 9 nucleotides line up with TRBD1. Germline V lookup: CDR1 MNHEY, CDR2 SVGAGI. The CDR3 covers 13 residues. V trimming: 6 bases; J trimming: 6 bases; junction bases outside the gene matches: 5. As DNA, the CDR3 is TGTGCCAGCAGCATGGGACAGGGACATGGCTACACCTTC. Residues: CASSMGQGHGYTF.

The V gene is TRBV7-2, the J gene TRBJ2-7; 13 nucleotides align to TRBD2. J lost 2 bases, V lost 9 bases, and 13 bases had no gene match. Germline CDR1 SGHTA, CDR2 FQGNSA. The CDR3 covers 17 residues. CDR3 in amino acids: CASRGTSGKAYTYEQYF. The CDR3, as DNA: TGTGCCAGTAGGGGGACTAGCGGGAAAGCATATACCTACGAGCAGTACTTC.

CDR3 region: CASSQDLDRYEQYF. CDR3 nucleotides: TGCGCCAGCAGCCAAGATCTGGACAGATACGAGCAGTACTTC. The genes are TRBV4-3 and TRBJ2-7; TRBD1 might be the D (6 bases). The CDR3 runs 14 residues. Trimming took off 0 bases at V and 4 bases at J, with 10 bases between the two ends. Germline V gene sequence: CDR1 LGHNA, CDR2 YSLEER.